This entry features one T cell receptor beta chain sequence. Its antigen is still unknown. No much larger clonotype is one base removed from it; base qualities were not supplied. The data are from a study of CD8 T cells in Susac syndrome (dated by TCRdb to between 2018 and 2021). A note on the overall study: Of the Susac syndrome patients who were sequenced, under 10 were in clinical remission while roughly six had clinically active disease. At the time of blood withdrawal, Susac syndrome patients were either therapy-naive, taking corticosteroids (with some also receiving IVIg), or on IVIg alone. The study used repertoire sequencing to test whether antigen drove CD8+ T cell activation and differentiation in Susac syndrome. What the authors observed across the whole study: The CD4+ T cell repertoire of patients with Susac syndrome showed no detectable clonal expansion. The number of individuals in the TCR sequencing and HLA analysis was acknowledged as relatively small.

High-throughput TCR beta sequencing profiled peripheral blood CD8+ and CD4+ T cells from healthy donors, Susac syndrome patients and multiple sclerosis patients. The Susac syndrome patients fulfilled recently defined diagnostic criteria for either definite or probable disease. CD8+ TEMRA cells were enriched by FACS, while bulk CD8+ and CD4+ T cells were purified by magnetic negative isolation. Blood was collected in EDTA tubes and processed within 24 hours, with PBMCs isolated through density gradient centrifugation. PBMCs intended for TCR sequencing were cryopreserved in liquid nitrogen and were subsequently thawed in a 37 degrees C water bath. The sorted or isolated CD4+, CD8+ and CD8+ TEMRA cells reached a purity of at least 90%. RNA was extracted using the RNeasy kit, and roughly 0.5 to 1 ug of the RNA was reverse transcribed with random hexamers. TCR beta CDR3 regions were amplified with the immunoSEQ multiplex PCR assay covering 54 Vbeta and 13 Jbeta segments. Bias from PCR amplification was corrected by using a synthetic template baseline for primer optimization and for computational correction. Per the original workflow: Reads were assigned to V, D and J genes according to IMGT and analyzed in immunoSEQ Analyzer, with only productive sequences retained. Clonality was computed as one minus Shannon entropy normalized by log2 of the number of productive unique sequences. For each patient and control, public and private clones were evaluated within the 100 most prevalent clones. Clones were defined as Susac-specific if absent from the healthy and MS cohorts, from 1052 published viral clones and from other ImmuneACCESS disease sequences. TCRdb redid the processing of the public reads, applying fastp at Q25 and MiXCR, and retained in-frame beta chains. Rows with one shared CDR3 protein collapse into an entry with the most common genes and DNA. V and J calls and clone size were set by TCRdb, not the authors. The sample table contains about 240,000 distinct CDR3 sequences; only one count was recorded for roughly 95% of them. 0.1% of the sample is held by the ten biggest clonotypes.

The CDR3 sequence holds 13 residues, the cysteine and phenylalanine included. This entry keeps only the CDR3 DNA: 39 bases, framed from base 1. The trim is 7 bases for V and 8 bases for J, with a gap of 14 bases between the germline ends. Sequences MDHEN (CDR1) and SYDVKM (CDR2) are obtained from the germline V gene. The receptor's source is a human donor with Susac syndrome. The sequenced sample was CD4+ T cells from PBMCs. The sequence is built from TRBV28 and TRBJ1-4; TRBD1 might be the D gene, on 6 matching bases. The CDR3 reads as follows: CASTRGAREKLFF. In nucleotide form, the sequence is TGTGCCAGCACCCGGGGGGCCAGAGAAAAACTGTTTTTT. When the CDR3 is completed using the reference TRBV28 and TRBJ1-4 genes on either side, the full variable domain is DVKVTQSSRYLVKRTGEKVFLECVQDMDHENMFWYRQDPGLGLRLIYFSYDVKMKEKGDIPEGYSVSREKKERFSLILESASTNQTSMYLCASTRGAREKLFFGSGTQLSVL.